This T cell receptor (beta chain) was obtained from a study of T cells after yellow fever vaccination. Study as a whole: SMART-Seq v4 Ultra Low Input handled preparation of low-cell-number fractions.

Each CDR3 protein gets one entry after TCRdb re-called the 5' RACE reads with MiXCR. Of hundreds of thousands of distinct CDR3 sequences in the sample, 7.5% to 9% were seen once. This clonotype was seen ten or more times. Its antigen is unidentified. The CDR3 is 15 amino acids. The germline V gene has CDR1 SGHDN and CDR2 FVKESK. V gave up 2 bases and J gave up 8 bases; unmatched junction bases: 6. Study observations and caveats: The secondary T-cell response peaked on day 5, not day 15, but was weaker. A large majority of primary-vaccination clones showed up again after the booster (96% CD4, about 87% CD8).

The rearrangement uses TRBV14 and TRBJ2-1; TRBD2 matches 10 bases. This receptor was taken from a man aged 18-30 years who received the YFV17D yellow fever vaccine. The specimen comprised PBMCs, sampled on the day of the first yellow fever vaccination. CDR3 DNA sequence: TGTGCCAGCAGCCAACTGAGCGGGGGGGTGGATGAGCAGTTCTTC. Its protein product is CASSQLSGGVDEQFF.